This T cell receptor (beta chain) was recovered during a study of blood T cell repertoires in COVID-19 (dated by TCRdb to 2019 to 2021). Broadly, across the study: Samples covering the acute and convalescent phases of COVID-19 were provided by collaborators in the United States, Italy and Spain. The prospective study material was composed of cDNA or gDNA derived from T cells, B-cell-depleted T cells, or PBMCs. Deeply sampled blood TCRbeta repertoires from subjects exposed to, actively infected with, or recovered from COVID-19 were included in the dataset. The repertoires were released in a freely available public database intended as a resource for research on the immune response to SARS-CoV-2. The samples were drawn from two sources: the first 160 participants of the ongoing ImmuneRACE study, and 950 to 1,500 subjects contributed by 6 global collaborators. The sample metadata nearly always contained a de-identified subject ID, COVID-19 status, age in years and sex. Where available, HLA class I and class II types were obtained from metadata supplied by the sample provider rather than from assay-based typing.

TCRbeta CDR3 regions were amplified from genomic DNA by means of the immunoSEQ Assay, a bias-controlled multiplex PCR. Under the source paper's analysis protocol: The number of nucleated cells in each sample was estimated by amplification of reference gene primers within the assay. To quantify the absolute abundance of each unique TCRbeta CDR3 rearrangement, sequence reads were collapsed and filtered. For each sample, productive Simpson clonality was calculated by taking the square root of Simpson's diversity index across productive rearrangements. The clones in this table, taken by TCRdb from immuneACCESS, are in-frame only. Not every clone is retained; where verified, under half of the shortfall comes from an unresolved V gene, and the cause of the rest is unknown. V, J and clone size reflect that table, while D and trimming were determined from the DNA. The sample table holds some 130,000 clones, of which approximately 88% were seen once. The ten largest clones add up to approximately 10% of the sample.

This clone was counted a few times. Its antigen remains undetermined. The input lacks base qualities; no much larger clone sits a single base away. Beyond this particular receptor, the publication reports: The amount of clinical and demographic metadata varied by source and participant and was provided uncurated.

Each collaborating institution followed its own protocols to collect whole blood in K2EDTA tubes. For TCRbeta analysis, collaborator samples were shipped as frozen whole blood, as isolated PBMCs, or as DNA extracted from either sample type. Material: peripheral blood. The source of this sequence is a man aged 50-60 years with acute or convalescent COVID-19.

The nucleotide sequence reads TGCGCCAGCAGCCACGCTATGGGGAGGACAGGTGTAGGGCGTACTGAAGCTTTCTTT. Its protein reads: CASSHAMGRTGVGRTEAFF. The V and J genes are TRBV4-1 and TRBJ1-1; the junction holds 7 bases that match TRBD1. Taken from cysteine to phenylalanine, the CDR3 has 19 residues. Just CDR3 DNA is preserved here, 57 bases in frame from base 1. Unmatched junction bases come to 21, with V trimmed by 3 bases and J by 5 bases. Based on the germline V gene, the CDR1 and CDR2 sequences are MGHRA and YSYEKL.